These 30 T cell receptor beta chains share one sample of origin, sequenced in a study of monozygotic twins with inflammatory bowel disease. TCRdb reprocessed the 5' RACE reads, keeping one entry per CDR3 protein, no DNA. Listed are 300,000 to 450,000 distinct CDR3 sequences; 2.5% to 3% falls within the top ten. The sequenced sample consisted of blood. The receptors shown here come from a human donor with ulcerative colitis or Crohn's disease, or a healthy co-twin of an affected twin (not recorded which).

The J gene is TRBJ1-1, the V gene TRBV7-2; checking the TCRdb D call of TRBD1 is not possible without DNA. There are 14 residues in the CDR3. Germline CDR1 reads SGHTA; CDR2 reads FQGNSA. CDR3 in amino acids: CASSLTGVSTEAFF. Filled out from reference TRBV7-2 and TRBJ1-1, the complete variable domain reads GAGVSQSPSNKVTEKGKDVELRCDPISGHTALYWYRQSLGQGLEFLIYFQGNSAPDKSGLPSDRFSAERTGGSVSTLTIQRTQQEDSAVYLCASSLTGVSTEAFFGQGTRLTVV.

V is TRBV24-1 and J is TRBJ2-3; with no DNA, the TCRdb D assignment of TRBD1 cannot be verified. Germline V CDR1 and CDR2: KGHDR, SFDVKD. The CDR3 spans 14 residues. Here the CDR3 reads CATSDPRTGDTQYF.

The chain has TRBV5-1 and TRBJ1-4; TCRdb reports TRBD1, a call that lacks DNA to check it against. CDR1 is SGHRS and CDR2 is YFSETQ in the germline V gene. The CDR3 extends over 15 amino acids. CDR3: CASSPRGAAREKLFF.

V and J are TRBV7-6 and TRBJ1-4; the D call from TCRdb, TRBD1, cannot be confirmed without DNA. The germline V gene has CDR1 SGHVS and CDR2 FNYEAQ. This CDR3 spans 16 amino acids. The CDR3 sequence is CASSLSGTLRGEKLFF.

V usage is TRBV12-3 or TRBV12-4 and J usage is TRBJ1-2; TCRdb indicates TRBD1, and absent DNA this call remains unverified. The CDR3 is 13 residues long. The CDR3 loop is CASSFKGGGGYTF.

The chain's CDR3 is CASSFYGAPSSYNEQFF. The V and J genes are TRBV12-3 or TRBV12-4 and TRBJ2-1; TCRdb names TRBD1, which stays unverified in the absence of DNA. The CDR3 is 17 amino acids.

V is TRBV7-2 and J is TRBJ2-7; there is no DNA to check the TCRdb D call of TRBD1. The CDR3 totals 15 residues. CDR1 is SGHTA, CDR2 FQGNSA, per germline. The CDR3 loop reads CASSLPLLGPYEQYF.

CDR3 sequence reads: CASSEPGQPQHF. This chain links TRBV5-1 with TRBJ1-5; the TRBD1 assignment by TCRdb is unverifiable without DNA. CDR1 SGHRS and CDR2 YFSETQ come from the germline V gene. CDR3 length: 12 residues.

The chain is built from TRBV12-5 and TRBJ2-1; TCRdb returns TRBD1, unconfirmable since there is no DNA. The CDR3 runs 17 residues. Germline CDR1 is LGHNT and CDR2 is FRNRAP. The CDR3 region is CASGPGGSGEIYNEQFF.

This rearrangement joins TRBV7-9 to TRBJ1-1; TCRdb's D call of TRBD1 is untestable without DNA. CDR1 and CDR2 from the germline V gene are SEHNR and FQNEAQ (reference sequence). CDR3 length equals 18 residues. CDR3 sequence: CASSSRRDRGIMNTEAFF.

The rearrangement joins TRBV6-5 to TRBJ1-2. Germline V lookup: CDR1 MNHEY, CDR2 SVGAGI. This CDR3 is built from 15 residues. CDR3 loop: CASSYSGTLGYGYTF.

CDR3 sequence reads: CASSTRRGASGNTIYF. The chain couples TRBV7-2 to TRBJ1-3; the D call of TRBD1 rests on TCRdb alone, since no DNA is present to check it. Germline V gene sequence: CDR1 SGHTA, CDR2 FQGNSA. This CDR3 contains 16 residues.

The V gene is TRBV6-2 or TRBV6-3, the J gene TRBJ2-5; the TCRdb call, TRBD1, lacks DNA for checking. CDR3 size: 15 residues. Germline lookup yields CDR1 MNHEY and CDR2 SVGEGT. CDR3 sequence reads: CASSPQGGAGETQYF.

The chain carries TRBV24-1 and TRBJ2-1; the D gene TCRdb calls, TRBD2, cannot be checked with no DNA. Germline V lookup: CDR1 KGHDR, CDR2 SFDVKD. This CDR3 is built from 15 residues. CDR3 protein: CATSEASGGYNEQFF.

The gene calls are TRBV6-1 and TRBJ1-6; the TCRdb call, TRBD1, lacks DNA for checking. This CDR3 is built from 14 residues. Germline V gene data show CDR1 as MNHNS and CDR2 as SASEGT. The CDR3 reads CASRSGTGYSPLHF.

The chain employs TRBV5-1 and TRBJ2-7; TCRdb picks TRBD1, but there is no DNA to check that call. CDR1 is SGHRS and CDR2 is YFSETQ in the germline V gene. The CDR3 consists of 15 residues. The CDR3 is CASSLVTGDTYEQYF.

The chain carries TRBV12-3 or TRBV12-4 and TRBJ1-5. CDR3 size: 16 residues. CDR3 amino acids: CASSLGIGVSNQPQHF.

J is TRBJ2-7 and V is TRBV6-6; the TCRdb D gene call, TRBD2, has no DNA to confirm it. Per germline, CDR1 MNHNY and CDR2 SVGAGI (reference sequence). The CDR3 has 14 amino acids. The CDR3 spells CASSDLAGVYEQYF.

This sequence joins TRBV5-5 and TRBJ1-1. The V gene's germline CDR1 is SGHKS and CDR2 YYEKEE (reference sequence). This CDR3 has 14 amino acids. The CDR3 loop is CASSFAAGTTEVFF.

This chain joins TRBV21-1 and TRBJ2-5; the D gene TCRdb calls, TRBD2, cannot be checked with no DNA. TRBV21-1 constitutes a pseudogene. CDR3 size: 13 residues. This chain's CDR3 is CANLAGPRETQYF.

The chain couples TRBV2 to TRBJ1-4; TCRdb selects TRBD1, and the lack of DNA leaves this call unchecked. This CDR3 is built from 14 residues. The germline CDR1 and CDR2 sequences are SNHLY and FYNNEI. CDR3 protein: CASRTDRVNEKLFF.

V gene TRBV5-8 combines with J gene TRBJ2-5; the D call from TCRdb, TRBD2, cannot be confirmed without DNA. Germline loops: CDR1 SGHTS, CDR2 YDEGEE. There are 18 residues in the CDR3. CDR3 loop: CASSLGLTVAGVQETQYF.

This CDR3 is CASSLDILQETQYF. This chain connects TRBV11-2 to TRBJ2-5. Germline values: CDR1 SGHAT, CDR2 FQNNGV. The CDR3 has 14 residues.

The chain couples TRBV4-2 to TRBJ1-2; there is no DNA to check the TCRdb D call of TRBD1. The CDR3 covers 16 residues. Germline V gene data show CDR1 as LGHNA and CDR2 as YNFKEQ. CDR3 sequence reads: CASSQATGTGSYGYTF.

The chain is built from TRBV13 and TRBJ2-5; TCRdb returns TRBD1, unconfirmable since there is no DNA. The CDR3 has 17 residues. Germline V gene lookup returns CDR1 PRHDT and CDR2 FYEKMQ (reference sequence). CDR3 residues: CASSLRTWRGPQETQYF.

This sequence joins TRBV28 and TRBJ2-7; the D gene TCRdb calls, TRBD2, cannot be checked with no DNA. The germline CDR1 and CDR2 sequences are MDHEN and SYDVKM. This CDR3 is built from 19 residues. CDR3: CASSLPGSGGLSPSYEQYF.

CDR3: CASSLASPPETQYF. This rearrangement joins TRBV5-1 to TRBJ2-5; TCRdb indicates TRBD1, and absent DNA this call remains unverified. Germline CDR1 SGHRS, CDR2 YFSETQ. The CDR3 is 14 residues long.

CDR3 amino acids: CAISQTGGGNQPQHF. The chain uses TRBV10-3 and TRBJ1-5; TCRdb picks TRBD1, but there is no DNA to check that call. Germline CDR1 and CDR2: ENHRY and SYGVKD. This CDR3 has 15 residues.

The chain joins TRBV7-2 to TRBJ2-1; TCRdb indicates TRBD1, and absent DNA this call remains unverified. This CDR3 has 17 residues. CDR1 SGHTA and CDR2 FQGNSA come from the germline V gene. CDR3: CASSLAGTGDSYNEQFF.

This rearrangement joins TRBV28 to TRBJ2-7. CDR1 MDHEN and CDR2 SYDVKM come from the germline V gene. The CDR3 has 13 residues. CDR3 in amino acids: CASSPVGRYEQYF.